The source of this T cell receptor beta chain is a study of CXCR3-negative and CXCR3-positive naive CD8 T cells. General study findings and limits: The study inferred TCR strength from TRB CDR3 properties and found comparable surface CD5 between naive subsets. TRBV-TRBJ usage was alike in naive CXCR3-negative and CXCR3-positive cells but differed in memory cells. Naive cells that were CXCR3-positive had more hydrophobic TRB CDR3s (compared with CXCR3-negative naive cells).

Through 5' RACE with UMI labels, the TRB cDNA libraries were prepared. Each CDR3 protein gets one entry in TCRdb, which reprocessed the 5' RACE reads and gives no DNA. The listing records 5,700 or so distinct CDR3 sequences. This CDR3 is 13 amino acids long. The germline gives CDR1 LNHDA, CDR2 SQIVND (reference sequence). Concerning this clonotype itself: What it binds is unknown.

The chain links TRBV19 to TRBJ2-1; lacking DNA, the TRBD1 call made by TCRdb goes unchecked. The clonotype originates from a human donor in good health. Some clones in this sample may be carry-over from other donors' samples. The sample taken for sequencing was naive CXCR3+ CD8+ T cells from blood. Noted subset: CD45RO-CCR7+CD27+CD95- naive CD8+ T cells expressing CXCR3 (TNR3+). CDR3 in amino acids: CASRPRDRNEQFF.